This T cell receptor (beta chain) was captured by sequencing in a study of blood T cell repertoires in COVID-19. About the research overall: Whether acute or convalescent, the COVID-19 samples came from the United States, Italy and Spain. The cDNA or gDNA used as material had been derived from T cells, B-cell-depleted T cells, or PBMCs.

This CDR3 spans 12 amino acids. Trimming shortened V by 5 bases and J by 1 base, and 9 bases separated the two germline ends. CDR1 SQVTM and CDR2 ANQGSEA come from the germline V gene. Original data processing: Using reference gene primer amplification, nucleated cell counts were estimated. Some clones are missing from TCRdb's copy, which holds only in-frame ones; the method was immunoSEQ multiplex PCR. D and trimming come from the DNA, and the V and J calls and clone size come from that table. Of approximately 190,000 clones listed, roughly 82% are singletons. Material for sequencing was peripheral blood. This sequence joins TRBV29-1 and TRBJ2-7, with D perhaps TRBD2 (6 bases). This receptor was identified in a woman aged 60-70 years with COVID-19, enrolled during active disease. The CDR3 loop is CSVTGVSYEQYF. The CDR3 coding sequence is TGCAGCGTTACGGGAGTATCCTACGAGCAGTACTTC.